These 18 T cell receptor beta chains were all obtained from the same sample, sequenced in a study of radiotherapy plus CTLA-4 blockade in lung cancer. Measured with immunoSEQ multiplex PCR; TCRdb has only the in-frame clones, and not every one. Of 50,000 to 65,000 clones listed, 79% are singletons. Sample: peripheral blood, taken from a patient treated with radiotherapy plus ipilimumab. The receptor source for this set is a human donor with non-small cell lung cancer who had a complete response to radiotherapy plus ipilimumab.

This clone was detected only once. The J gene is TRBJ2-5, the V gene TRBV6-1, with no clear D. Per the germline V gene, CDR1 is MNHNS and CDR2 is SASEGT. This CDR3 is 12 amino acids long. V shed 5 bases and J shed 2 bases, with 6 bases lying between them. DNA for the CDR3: TGTGCCAGCAGTTTTTCTCAAGAGACCCAGTACTTC. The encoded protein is CASSFSQETQYF.

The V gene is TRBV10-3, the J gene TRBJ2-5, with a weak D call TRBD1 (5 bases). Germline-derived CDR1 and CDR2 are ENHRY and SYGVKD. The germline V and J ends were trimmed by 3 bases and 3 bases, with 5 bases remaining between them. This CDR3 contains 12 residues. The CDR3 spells CAISEQEETQYF. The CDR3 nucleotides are TGTGCCATCAGTGAACAGGAAGAGACCCAGTACTTC.

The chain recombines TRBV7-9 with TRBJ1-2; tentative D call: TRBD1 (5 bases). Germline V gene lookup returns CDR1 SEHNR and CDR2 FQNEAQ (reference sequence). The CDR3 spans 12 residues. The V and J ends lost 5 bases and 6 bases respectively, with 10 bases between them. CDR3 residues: CASSPQGDGYTF. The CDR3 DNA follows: TGTGCCAGCAGCCCCCAAGGGGATGGCTACACCTTC. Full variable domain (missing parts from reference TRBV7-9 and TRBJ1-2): DTGVSQNPRHKITKRGQNVTFRCDPISEHNRLYWYRQTLGQGPEFLTYFQNEAQLEKSRLLSDRFSAERPKGSFSTLEIQRTEQGDSAMYLCASSPQGDGYTFGSGTRLTVV.

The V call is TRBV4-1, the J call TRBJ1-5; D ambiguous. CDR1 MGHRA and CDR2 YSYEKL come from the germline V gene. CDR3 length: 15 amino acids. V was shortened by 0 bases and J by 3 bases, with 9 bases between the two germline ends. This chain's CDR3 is CASSQDGQNNQPQHF. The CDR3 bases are TGCGCCAGCAGCCAAGATGGGCAGAACAATCAGCCCCAGCATTTT.

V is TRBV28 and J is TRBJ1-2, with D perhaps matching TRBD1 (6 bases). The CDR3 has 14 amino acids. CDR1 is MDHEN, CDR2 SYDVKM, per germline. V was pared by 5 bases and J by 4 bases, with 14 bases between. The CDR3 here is CASSPTGPGYGYTF. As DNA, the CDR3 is TGTGCCAGCAGTCCCACAGGGCCGGGCTATGGCTACACCTTC.

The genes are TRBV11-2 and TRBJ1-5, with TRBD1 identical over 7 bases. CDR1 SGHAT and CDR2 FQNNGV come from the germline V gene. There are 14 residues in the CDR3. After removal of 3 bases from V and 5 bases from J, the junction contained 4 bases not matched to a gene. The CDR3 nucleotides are TGTGCCAGCAGCTTCACAGGGGTGGATCAGCCCCAGCATTTT. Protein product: CASSFTGVDQPQHF.

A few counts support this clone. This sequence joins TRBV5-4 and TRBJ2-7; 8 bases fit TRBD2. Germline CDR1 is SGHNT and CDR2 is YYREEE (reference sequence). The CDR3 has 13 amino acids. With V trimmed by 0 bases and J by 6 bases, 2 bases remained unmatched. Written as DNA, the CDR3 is TGTGCCAGCAGCTTGGCCGGGACTAGCGAGCAGTACGTC. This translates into CASSLAGTSEQYV.

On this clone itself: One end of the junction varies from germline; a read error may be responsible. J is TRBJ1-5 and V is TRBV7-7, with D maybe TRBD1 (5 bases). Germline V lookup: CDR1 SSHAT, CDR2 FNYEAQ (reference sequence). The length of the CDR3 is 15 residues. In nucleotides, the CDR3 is TGTGCTAGCAGCTTCGACAGCTCCTCCAATCAGCCCCAGCATTTT. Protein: CASSFDSSSNQPQHF.

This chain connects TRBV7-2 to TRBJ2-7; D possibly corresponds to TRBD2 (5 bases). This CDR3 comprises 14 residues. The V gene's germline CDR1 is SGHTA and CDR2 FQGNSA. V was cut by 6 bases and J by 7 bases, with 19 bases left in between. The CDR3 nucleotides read TGTGCCAGCAGACCCGGGCCCGCTACGGGGGAGCAGTACGTC. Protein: CASRPGPATGEQYV.

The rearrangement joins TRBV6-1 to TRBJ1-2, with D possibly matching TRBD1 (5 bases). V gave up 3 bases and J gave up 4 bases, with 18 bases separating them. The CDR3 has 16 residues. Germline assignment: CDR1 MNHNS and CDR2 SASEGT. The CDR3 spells CASSDLSRAGGYGYTF. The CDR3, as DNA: TGTGCCAGCAGTGACCTCTCAAGGGCCGGGGGCTATGGCTACACCTTC.

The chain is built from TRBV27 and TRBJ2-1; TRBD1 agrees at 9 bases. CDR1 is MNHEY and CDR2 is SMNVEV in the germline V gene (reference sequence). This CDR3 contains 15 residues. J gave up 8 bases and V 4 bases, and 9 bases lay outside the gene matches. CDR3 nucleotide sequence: TGTGCCAGCAGTTACCCGGGACAGGGTCTCGATGAGCAGTTCTTC. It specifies CASSYPGQGLDEQFF.

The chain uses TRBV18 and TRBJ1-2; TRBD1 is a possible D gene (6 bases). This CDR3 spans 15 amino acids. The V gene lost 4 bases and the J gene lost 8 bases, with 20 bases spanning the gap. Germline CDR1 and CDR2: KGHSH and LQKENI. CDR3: CASSLSPGAREGYTF. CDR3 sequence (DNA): TGTGCCAGCTCACTATCCCCAGGGGCGAGGGAAGGCTACACCTTC. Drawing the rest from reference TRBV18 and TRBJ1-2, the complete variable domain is NAGVMQNPRHLVRRRGQEARLRCSPMKGHSHVYWYRQLPEEGLKFMVYLQKENIIDESGMPKERFSAEFPKEGPSILRIQQVVRGDSAAYFCASSLSPGAREGYTFGSGTRLTVV.

The DNA of the CDR3 is TGTGCCAGCAGTTCAATCACGTCGGGACAGGTGAACACTGAAGCTTTCTTT. Its translation: CASSSITSGQVNTEAFF. The J gene is TRBJ1-1, the V gene TRBV27, with 8 positions matching TRBD1. The V segment lost 4 bases and the J segment 0 bases; nucleotides outside the gene matches: 10. The germline CDR1 and CDR2 sequences are MNHEY and SMNVEV (reference sequence). CDR3 length equals 17 residues.

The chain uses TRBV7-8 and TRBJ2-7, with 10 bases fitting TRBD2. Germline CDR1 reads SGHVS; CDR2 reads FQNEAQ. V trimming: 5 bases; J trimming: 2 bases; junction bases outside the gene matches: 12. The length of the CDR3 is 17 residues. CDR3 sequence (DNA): TGTGCCAGCAGCCTAATCAAGTTAGGACTAGCGGCCTACGAGCAGTACTTC. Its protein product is CASSLIKLGLAAYEQYF.

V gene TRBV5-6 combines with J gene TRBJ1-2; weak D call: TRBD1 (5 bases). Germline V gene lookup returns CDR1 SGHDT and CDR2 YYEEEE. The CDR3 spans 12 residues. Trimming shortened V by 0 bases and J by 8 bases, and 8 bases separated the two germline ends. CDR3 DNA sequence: TGTGCCAGCAGCTTGGCCGGGGGAGGCTACACCTTC. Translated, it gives CASSLAGGGYTF.

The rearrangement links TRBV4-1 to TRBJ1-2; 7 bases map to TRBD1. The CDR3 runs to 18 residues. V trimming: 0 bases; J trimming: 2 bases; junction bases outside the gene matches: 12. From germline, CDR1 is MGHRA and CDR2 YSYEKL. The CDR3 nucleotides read TGCGCCAGCAGCCAAGATTCGGGAAAGGGGGCTGTCAACTATGGCTACACCTTC. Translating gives CASSQDSGKGAVNYGYTF.

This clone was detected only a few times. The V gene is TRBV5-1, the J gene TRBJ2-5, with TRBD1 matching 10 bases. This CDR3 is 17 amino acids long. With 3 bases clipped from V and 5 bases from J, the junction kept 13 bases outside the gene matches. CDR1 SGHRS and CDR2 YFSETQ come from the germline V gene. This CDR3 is CASSSGSQTGGWETQYF. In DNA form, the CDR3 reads TGCGCCAGCAGCTCCGGGTCCCAGACAGGGGGCTGGGAGACCCAGTACTTC.

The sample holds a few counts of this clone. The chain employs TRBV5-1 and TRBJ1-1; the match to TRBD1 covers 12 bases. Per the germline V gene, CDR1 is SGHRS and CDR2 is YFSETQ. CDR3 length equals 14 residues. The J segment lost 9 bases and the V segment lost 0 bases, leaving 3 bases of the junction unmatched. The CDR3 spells CASSLAGDRGQAFF. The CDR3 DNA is TGCGCCAGCAGCTTGGCCGGGGACAGGGGGCAAGCTTTCTTT.